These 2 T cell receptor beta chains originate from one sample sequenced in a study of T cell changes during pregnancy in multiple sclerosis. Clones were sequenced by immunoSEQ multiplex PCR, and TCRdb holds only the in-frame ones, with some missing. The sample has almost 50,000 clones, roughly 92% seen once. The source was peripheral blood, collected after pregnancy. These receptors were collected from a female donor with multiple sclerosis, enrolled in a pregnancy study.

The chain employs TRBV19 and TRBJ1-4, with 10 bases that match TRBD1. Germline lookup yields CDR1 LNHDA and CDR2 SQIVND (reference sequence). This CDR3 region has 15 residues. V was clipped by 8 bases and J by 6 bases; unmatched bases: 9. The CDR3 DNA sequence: TGTGCCAGTCGACCGGGACAGGGGTCTTATGAAAAACTGTTTTTT. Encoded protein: CASRPGQGSYEKLFF.

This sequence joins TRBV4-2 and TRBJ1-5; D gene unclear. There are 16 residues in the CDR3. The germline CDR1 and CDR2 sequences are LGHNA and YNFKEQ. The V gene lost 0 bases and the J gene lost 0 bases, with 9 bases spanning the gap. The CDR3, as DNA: TGTGCCAGCAGCCAAGAAGCGGGTTATAGCAATCAGCCCCAGCATTTT. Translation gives CASSQEAGYSNQPQHF.